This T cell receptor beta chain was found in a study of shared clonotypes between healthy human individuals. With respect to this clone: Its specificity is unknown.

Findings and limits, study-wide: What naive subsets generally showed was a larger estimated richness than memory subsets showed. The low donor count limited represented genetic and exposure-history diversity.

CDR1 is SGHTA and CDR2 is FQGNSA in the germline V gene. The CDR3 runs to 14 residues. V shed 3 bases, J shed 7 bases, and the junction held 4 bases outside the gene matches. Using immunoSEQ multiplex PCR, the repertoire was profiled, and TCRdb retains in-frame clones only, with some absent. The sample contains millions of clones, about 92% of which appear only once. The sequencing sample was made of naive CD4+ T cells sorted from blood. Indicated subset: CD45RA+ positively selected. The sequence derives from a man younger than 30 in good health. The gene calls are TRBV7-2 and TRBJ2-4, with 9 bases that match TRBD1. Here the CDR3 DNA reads TGTGCCAGCAGCTTTGACAGGGGGTCTAACATTCAGTACTTC. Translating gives CASSFDRGSNIQYF.